This T cell receptor beta chain originates from a study of response to subunit inactivated influenza vaccine (dated by TCRdb to the late 2010s). Regarding the study in general: Deep quantitative profiling of the T cell receptor repertoire was used in the study to follow responses to a trivalent subunit inactivated influenza vaccine. General findings and caveats noted by the study authors: The authors proposed that each seasonal influenza vaccination may bring in only a limited number of new T cells.

On this clonotype: The antigen this receptor binds is unknown. No much larger clone is present one base from it, and per-base qualities are unavailable.

From the cysteine through the phenylalanine, the CDR3 covers 14 amino acids. The read is trimmed to its CDR3 DNA, 42 bases read in frame from base 1. CDR1 and CDR2 (SGHTA, FQGNSA) derive from the germline V gene. Relative to germline, V is 2 bases shorter and J is 1 base shorter, with 6 bases between their ends. Preparation of the library involved RT-PCR. Sequencing took place on an Illumina HiSeq 2500. TCRdb reprocessed the public reads (quality trimming at Q25 with fastp, clone calling with MiXCR) and kept in-frame beta chains. Rows are combined by CDR3 protein, so each entry shows the most common genes and DNA. This sample lists under 200,000 distinct CDR3 sequences; about 11% were detected once. The ten largest account for roughly a third of the sample.

Specimen: CD8+ T cells sorted from PBMCs, collected around 25 months after vaccination. The TCR comes from a man between 50 and 69 years old who received an inactivated influenza vaccine. Donor details come from another sample of the same person, matched by shared clones. The chain couples TRBV7-2 to TRBJ2-1; the D gene assignment is ambiguous. The bases are TGTGCCAGCAGCTTACTAAGTTCCTACAATGAGCAGTTCTTC. This codes for CASSLLSSYNEQFF.